This T cell receptor (beta chain) was obtained from a study of lymphopenia after photon versus proton radiotherapy. As concerns this clone: Its antigen is not identified.

Trimming took 3 bases from V and 7 from J, leaving 12 bases between them. Per germline, CDR1 SNHLY and CDR2 FYNNEI. The CDR3 covers 13 residues. Study-level points and caveats: Larger post-nadir TCR diversity loss correlated inversely with survival in deceased patients. Better survival with proton therapy was suggested as possible, not demonstrated. After the lymphocyte nadir, photon-treated repertoires showed oligoclonal expansion, especially of CD8+ Temra cells.

Here immunoSEQ multiplex PCR was the method, and the copy in TCRdb shows in-frame clones only, minus some. This table holds about 50,000 clones, about 92% found once. The TCR sequence derives from a woman between 40 and 50 years old with cholangiocarcinoma. This rearrangement joins TRBV2 to TRBJ1-1; D unresolved. The source was peripheral blood, collected from a patient treated with photon-based radiotherapy. CDR3 DNA sequence: TGTGCCAGCAGTGATACAGTATATTATGAAGCTTTCTTT. The encoded protein is CASSDTVYYEAFF.